The rows below give T cell receptor beta chains drawn from one sample of a study of T cells in localized non-small cell lung cancer. Clones were sequenced by immunoSEQ multiplex PCR, and TCRdb holds only the in-frame ones, with some missing. The sample lists some 51,000 clones, roughly 88% occurring once. Sequences were derived from peripheral blood, sampled before any cancer treatment. Every receptor here comes from a woman aged 40-69 years with stage I lung adenocarcinoma. Each CDR3 is given with its conserved first and last residue. The D gene is left open where the match is weak. Rows may omit the clone size; those that give it use once, few, many or a size class.

D gene: .; J gene: TRBJ2-5; clone size: .; V gene: TRBV5-1; CDR3 protein: CASSLRETQYF; CDR3 DNA: TGCGCCAGCAGCTTGCGAGAGACCCAGTACTTC
D gene: .; J gene: TRBJ1-3; clone size: .; V gene: TRBV30; CDR3 protein: CGADSSGNTIYF; CDR3 DNA: TGTGGAGCAGATTCCTCTGGAAACACCATATATTTT
D gene: TRBD2; J gene: TRBJ2-3; clone size: .; V gene: TRBV10-3; CDR3 protein: CAISGEAGRTDTQYF; CDR3 DNA: TGTGCCATCAGTGGTGAAGCGGGACGCACAGATACGCAGTATTTT
D gene: .; J gene: TRBJ2-1; clone size: once; V gene: TRBV7-9; CDR3 protein: CASSRDRSYNEQFF; CDR3 DNA: TGTGCCAGCAGCCGGGACCGCTCCTACAATGAGCAGTTCTTC
D gene: .; J gene: TRBJ1-1; clone size: .; V gene: TRBV6-1; CDR3 protein: CASLDRRDTEAFF; CDR3 DNA: TGTGCCAGCCTCGACAGGAGGGACACTGAAGCTTTCTTT
D gene: TRBD1; J gene: TRBJ2-2; clone size: .; V gene: TRBV4-2; CDR3 protein: CASSQSPGQGTGELFF; CDR3 DNA: TGTGCCAGCAGCCAATCCCCGGGACAGGGAACCGGGGAGCTGTTTTTT
D gene: .; J gene: TRBJ1-3; clone size: .; V gene: TRBV11-2; CDR3 protein: CASSFDFSGNTIYF; CDR3 DNA: TGTGCCAGCAGCTTTGATTTCTCTGGAAACACCATATATTTT
D gene: TRBD1; J gene: TRBJ1-1; clone size: .; V gene: TRBV28; CDR3 protein: CASSPPLGQLDTEAFF; CDR3 DNA: TGTGCCAGCAGTCCGCCGTTGGGACAGCTAGACACTGAAGCTTTCTTT
D gene: .; J gene: TRBJ2-2; clone size: .; V gene: TRBV7-7; CDR3 protein: CASSTDTGELFF; CDR3 DNA: TGTGCCAGCAGTACAGACACCGGGGAGCTGTTTTTT
D gene: .; J gene: TRBJ1-2; clone size: .; V gene: TRBV6-6; CDR3 protein: CASRPESYGYTF; CDR3 DNA: TGTGCCAGCAGACCGGAGAGCTATGGCTACACCTTC
D gene: .; J gene: TRBJ2-3; clone size: .; V gene: TRBV2; CDR3 protein: CAISERVRVTSTDTQYF; CDR3 DNA: TGTGCCATCAGTGAAAGGGTTAGGGTTACCTCCACAGATACGCAGTATTTT
D gene: TRBD1; J gene: TRBJ2-2; clone size: .; V gene: TRBV7-9; CDR3 protein: CASSLDRGSTGELFF; CDR3 DNA: TGTGCCAGCAGCTTAGACAGGGGGTCCACCGGGGAGCTGTTTTTT
D gene: .; J gene: TRBJ2-3; clone size: .; V gene: TRBV5-1; CDR3 protein: CASSLNIGTSRSTDTQYF; CDR3 DNA: TGCGCCAGCAGCTTAAACATAGGGACATCACGTAGCACAGATACGCAGTATTTT